The subject of this entry is one TCR beta chain. Authors' data handling: Quantification of nucleated cells was approximated via reference gene primer amplification. Profiling relied on immunoSEQ multiplex PCR, and the TCRdb table lists in-frame clones only, not all of them. The V and J calls and clone size come from that table; D and trimming were worked out from the DNA. The sample comprises some 60,000 clones, around 90% of which are singletons, and 2% to 2.5% rests with the top ten. The V and J ends lost 3 bases and 6 bases, in that order; junction bases with no gene match: 4. This CDR3 has 14 residues. Per germline, CDR1 LNHDA and CDR2 SQIVND (reference sequence). This entry belongs to a study of blood T cell repertoires in COVID-19. For the study at large: Spain, Italy and the United States supplied samples that represented acute and convalescent COVID-19. PBMCs, B-cell-depleted T cells, or T cells were the source of the cDNA or gDNA that made up the material.

The receptor was isolated from a man in his 60s with acute or convalescent COVID-19. The sample consisted of peripheral blood. The chain is built from TRBV19 and TRBJ1-5, with 8 bases that match TRBD1. The CDR3: CASSMGTGIQPQHF. DNA for the CDR3: TGTGCCAGTAGTATGGGGACAGGCATTCAGCCCCAGCATTTT.